Below, one T cell receptor (beta chain) is given with its context. Its antigen is as yet unknown. The germline V gene has CDR1 SGHVS and CDR2 FQNEAQ. CDR3 length: 13 residues. V lost 1 base, J lost 1 base, and 4 bases lay in between. This sample was taken from a study of neoadjuvant nivolumab and ipilimumab in lung cancer. Study results and caveats: Compared with tumor-adjacent uninvolved lung, resected tumors showed greater richness and clonality. Resected-tumor TCR richness correlated positively with pretherapy blood richness. From pretherapy to surgery, tumor richness and clonality rose with dual therapy.

TCRdb's table, derived via immunoSEQ multiplex PCR, lists solely in-frame clones and lacks some. Of 30,000 or so clones in the sample, about 92% were seen once. This specimen was peripheral blood, taken after neoadjuvant nivolumab, alone or with ipilimumab, at or shortly before surgery. The chain combines TRBV7-8 with TRBJ1-1; D remains unclear. The origin of this receptor is an adult with non-small cell lung cancer. DNA for the CDR3: TGTGCCAGCAGCTTAGTCGGGAACACTGAAGCTTTCTTT. It encodes CASSLVGNTEAFF.